These T cell receptor beta chains were read from a single sample in a study of cytomegalovirus exposure and HLA in healthy donors. TCRdb's copy holds only in-frame clones and misses some; the assay was immunoSEQ multiplex PCR. The sample gives 150,000 or so clones, about 85% of which show up once; less than 2.5% is in the top ten. Source material: PBMCs. Receptors originate from a young man in good health and CMV-seropositive. Each CDR3 is given with its conserved first and last residue. D genes are given only for firm matches. Part of the rows lack a size; the others show once, few, many or a class for expanded clones.

few	.	TRBV14	TRBJ1-1	CASSQDRIILGNTEAFF	TGTGCCAGCAGCCAAGACAGGATCATATTGGGGAACACTGAAGCTTTCTTT
.	.	TRBV5-1	TRBJ2-5	CASSLEGEGETQYF	TGCGCCAGCAGCTTGGAGGGTGAGGGTGAGACCCAGTACTTC
.	TRBD1	TRBV15	TRBJ1-6	CATSDRDSRNSPLHF	TGTGCCACCAGCGACCGGGACAGTCGTAATTCACCCCTCCACTTT
.	.	TRBV6-6	TRBJ2-7	CASSYFSGGRYEQYF	TGTGCCAGCAGTTACTTCTCTGGGGGCAGGTACGAGCAGTACTTC
.	.	TRBV7-9	TRBJ2-5	CASLGFEEETQYF	TGTGCCAGCCTCGGGTTCGAGGAGGAGACCCAGTACTTC
.	.	TRBV4-1	TRBJ2-5	CASSQPAEETQYF	TGCGCCAGCAGCCAGCCGGCGGAAGAGACCCAGTACTTC
.	.	TRBV6-1	TRBJ1-5	CASSEGSGGQPQHF	TGTGCCAGCAGTGAAGGGTCGGGGGGGCAGCCCCAGCATTTT
.	.	TRBV4-3	TRBJ1-2	CASSEGGPPNYGYTF	TGCGCCAGCAGCGAAGGGGGGCCCCCTAACTATGGCTACACCTTC
.	TRBD1	TRBV9	TRBJ1-5	CASSAQGNNQPQHF	TGTGCCAGCAGCGCACAGGGGAATAATCAGCCCCAGCATTTT
few	.	TRBV6-5	TRBJ2-2	CASTQGGSNTGELFF	TGTGCCAGCACCCAAGGAGGCAGCAACACCGGGGAGCTGTTTTTT
.	.	TRBV28	TRBJ1-5	CASSWATGLNQPQHF	TGTGCCAGCAGTTGGGCGACAGGTCTCAATCAGCCCCAGCATTTT
.	TRBD2	TRBV11-3	TRBJ2-4	CASSLGPLAGGPTKNIQYF	TGTGCCAGCAGCTTAGGTCCCCTAGCGGGGGGGCCTACCAAAAACATTCAGTACTTC
once	.	TRBV7-2	TRBJ1-5	CASSRRQDQPQHF	TGTGCCAGCAGCCGCCGCCAGGATCAGCCCCAGCATTTT
.	.	TRBV5-6	TRBJ2-7	CASSSSWTDLYEQYF	TGTGCCAGCAGCTCTTCCTGGACAGACCTCTACGAGCAGTACTTC
.	.	TRBV2	TRBJ1-2	CASNSGPTPYGYTF	TGTGCCAGCAACTCAGGGCCCACTCCTTATGGCTACACCTTC
.	.	TRBV30	TRBJ2-7	CAWTLMSVEQYF	TGTGCCTGGACCCTCATGTCAGTCGAGCAGTACTTC
.	.	TRBV6-5	TRBJ1-6	CASSPTYNSPLHF	TGTGCCAGCAGTCCAACCTATAATTCACCCCTCCACTTT
.	TRBD1	TRBV5-1	TRBJ1-5	CASRGQGDNQPQHF	TGCGCCAGCAGGGGACAGGGGGACAATCAGCCCCAGCATTTT
.	.	TRBV7-2	TRBJ2-3	CASSSEPWATDTQYF	TGTGCCAGCAGCTCCGAACCATGGGCCACAGATACGCAGTATTTT
.	TRBD2	TRBV15	TRBJ2-5	CATSRDYAGGGETQYF	TGTGCCACCAGCAGAGATTATGCCGGGGGAGGGGAGACCCAGTACTTC
.	TRBD1	TRBV18	TRBJ1-2	CASSREQGAFGYGYTF	TGTGCCAGCTCACGGGAACAGGGGGCGTTCGGCTATGGCTACACCTTC
.	.	TRBV2	TRBJ1-3	CASRGQDRFGNTIYF	TGTGCCAGCAGAGGCCAAGACAGGTTCGGAAACACCATATATTTT
.	TRBD1	TRBV7-6	TRBJ1-5	CASSLGTGESNQPQHF	TGTGCCAGCAGCTTAGGGACAGGGGAGAGCAATCAGCCCCAGCATTTT
.	.	TRBV6-5	TRBJ1-1	CASREGFYTEAFF	TGTGCCAGCAGAGAGGGCTTCTACACTGAAGCTTTCTTT
.	.	TRBV4-1	TRBJ2-7	CASSPEGSVSSYEQYF	TGCGCCAGCAGCCCTGAGGGAAGCGTGAGCTCCTACGAGCAGTACTTC
.	TRBD1	TRBV13	TRBJ2-7	CASSPSGGQHFYEQYF	TGTGCCAGCAGCCCCTCTGGGGGACAGCACTTCTACGAGCAGTACTTC
few	TRBD1	TRBV4-3	TRBJ1-6	CASSQGSTGLSSPLHF	TGCGCCAGCAGCCAAGGGTCGACAGGGTTGTCTTCACCCCTCCACTTT
few	.	TRBV19	TRBJ1-1	CASSIWAGDTEAFF	TGTGCCAGTAGTATTTGGGCGGGAGACACTGAAGCTTTCTTT
.	TRBD1	TRBV6-5	TRBJ1-2	CASTRQGYGYTF	TGTGCCAGCACTCGACAGGGGTATGGCTACACCTTC
.	TRBD1	TRBV5-6	TRBJ2-7	CASSQPGTGGYEQYF	TGTGCCAGCAGCCAACCCGGGACAGGGGGGTACGAGCAGTACTTC
.	.	TRBV27	TRBJ1-5	CASSSIITGLINQPQHF	TGTGCCAGCAGTTCGATAATCACGGGACTCATTAATCAGCCCCAGCATTTT
.	.	TRBV7-8	TRBJ2-3	CASLPALSSTDTQYF	TGTGCCAGCCTCCCCGCCCTATCTAGCACAGATACGCAGTATTTT
once	TRBD2	TRBV5-4	TRBJ2-5	CASSLDGLAEQETQYF	TGTGCCAGCAGCTTGGACGGACTAGCGGAGCAAGAGACCCAGTACTTC
.	TRBD1	TRBV19	TRBJ2-7	CASSPGQGFSYEQYF	TGTGCCAGTAGTCCGGGACAGGGTTTCTCCTACGAGCAGTACTTC